This T cell receptor beta chain appears in the sequencing data of a study of T-cell memory formation after mild COVID-19 listed by TCRdb under 2021. With regard to the full study: TCR sequence clusters from the two donors were largely donor specific. The cohort was made up of two young adult volunteers, one female and one male, who were previously healthy. T-cell clones expanding and contracting after mild COVID-19 in a couple of donors were tracked by longitudinal TCRalpha and TCRbeta repertoire sequencing. Overall study outcomes, separate from this receptor: Only two mild cases were covered by the study, and larger cohorts that include severe cases with pre-infection samples were considered necessary. Whether the second-wave clones peaking on day 37 were SARS-CoV-2 specific was not confirmed. Some responding clones were detected in pre-infection memory, suggesting pre-existing cross-reactive memory T cells joined the SARS-CoV-2 response. Contracting CD4+ clones turned up mainly in the CM and EM memory subsets, whereas EMRA was where CD8+ clones were enriched. From day 15 to 85, contracting clones showed balanced CD4/CD8 phenotypes, whereas a second wave of clones that expanded from day 15 to 37 leaned towards CD4+.

This clonotype was picked up one time. This clone's antigen is unknown. No clone much larger than this one lies a single base away; base qualities are absent. Sequencing instrument: Illumina NovaSeq 6000. cDNA libraries for TCRalpha and TCRbeta were prepared by 5'RACE using constant-segment primers, with sample barcodes and unique molecular identifiers added. RNA was extracted from every sample with Trizol reagent. Amplification of the libraries took two PCR steps, and the second step added a second sample barcode plus Illumina TruSeq adapters. Libraries were sequenced on an Illumina NovaSeq with 2 x 150 bp paired-end reads. Per the source publication's procedure: Demultiplexing of reads and collapsing into UMI-guided consensus sequences were performed with migec v1.2.7. Using mixcr v2.1.11, UMI consensuses were aligned to TRA and TRB V and J templates and then assembled into clonotypes. A clonotype was counted as expanded or contracted only when both edgeR and NoisET called the clonotype significant, with the noise models trained on biological replicates. For edgeR calls, the cutoffs were a false discovery rate-adjusted p below 0.01 and a log2 fold-change threshold of 1. As an exploratory analysis of dynamics, PCA with hierarchical clustering was applied to max-normalized trajectories of the 1000 most abundant clonotypes. Separately sequenced CD4+ and CD8+ repertoires were used to assign a CD4 or CD8 phenotype to each responding clone. TCRdb trimmed the raw reads at Q25, called clones with MiXCR and kept productive beta chains. Each entry merges the rows of one CDR3 protein and shows their most common DNA and genes. These V and J calls derive from TCRdb rather than the authors' analysis. The sample contains approximately 98,000 distinct CDR3 sequences, about 18% of them found a single time. The top ten clones comprise over 4.5% of the sample.

Ficoll-Paque density gradient centrifugation was used to isolate PBMCs. The CDR3 contains 13 residues, cysteine and phenylalanine counted. The kept DNA is CDR3 alone, 39 bases in frame from the first base. Looking up the germline V gene yields CDR1 MNHEY and CDR2 SVGEGT. V and J are truncated by 2 bases and 13 bases respectively, leaving an intervening sequence of 16 bases. Input material: PBMCs or a T cell subset sorted from them (not recorded which). This clonotype was sampled from a man aged 18 to 29 who had mild COVID-19 (a few samples of this study predate the infection). The sample titles of this study are shuffled in the database, so cell type and time point are left out; the donor was told from shared clones. The sequence is built from TRBV6-2 or TRBV6-3 and TRBJ2-3; the D region possibly corresponds to TRBD2 (5 bases align). The CDR3 corresponds to CASSYQFREAEYF. The nucleotide sequence is TGTGCCAGCAGTTACCAATTCCGGGAAGCGGAGTATTTT.